These 9 T cell receptor beta chains originate from one sample sequenced in a study of shared clonotypes between healthy human individuals. The repertoire was sequenced with immunoSEQ multiplex PCR; TCRdb's copy has only in-frame clones and lacks some. There are some 2,100,000 clones in the sample; approximately 95% occur only once, and 0.13% lies in the top ten. The sample comprised naive CD4+ T cells sorted from blood. Subset given: CD45RA+ positively selected. Receptors were obtained from a man between 18 and 29 years old in good health.

The V and J genes are TRBV2 and TRBJ1-1; D is ambiguous. CDR3 size: 14 residues. V lost 3 bases and J lost 6, with 14 bases in between. Germline loops: CDR1 SNHLY, CDR2 FYNNEI. CDR3 sequence (DNA): TGTGCCAGCAGTGAGCACGGGTCTGTGGCTGAAGCTTTCTTT. Translated, it gives CASSEHGSVAEAFF.

J is TRBJ2-7 and V is TRBV5-1; 7 bases line up with TRBD2. The V gene's germline CDR1 is SGHRS and CDR2 YFSETQ. Trimming removed 7 bases from V and 1 base from J; junction bases left unmatched: 5. The CDR3 is 13 residues long. For the CDR3, the DNA is TGCGCCAGCCGCACGGGGGGTTCCTACGAGCAGTACTTC. This gives the protein CASRTGGSYEQYF.

V is TRBV5-1 and J is TRBJ1-1, with 10 bases fitting TRBD1. Looked up from germline, CDR1 is SGHRS and CDR2 is YFSETQ. The CDR3 is 18 residues long. J was trimmed by 4 bases and V by 2 bases; bases with no gene match: 14. The CDR3 DNA sequence: TGCGCCAGCAGCTTAGGGGTGACAGGGGGCGTAAGGAGCACTGAAGCTTTCTTT. This encodes CASSLGVTGGVRSTEAFF.

This chain joins TRBV19 and TRBJ2-2, with D maybe TRBD2 (5 bases). V was trimmed by 2 bases and J by 0 bases, leaving 16 bases between them. The CDR3 runs to 18 residues. Per germline, CDR1 LNHDA and CDR2 SQIVND (reference sequence). The CDR3: CASSIRAVVHSNTGELFF. In DNA form, the CDR3 reads TGTGCCAGTAGTATAAGAGCGGTCGTGCATTCGAACACCGGGGAGCTGTTTTTT.

J is TRBJ1-4 and V is TRBV7-9, with D hard to call. This CDR3 comprises 17 residues. V lost 8 bases, J lost 0 bases, and 19 bases lay in between. CDR1 SEHNR and CDR2 FQNEAQ come from the germline V gene (reference sequence). CDR3 residues: CASGRRTTDATNEKLFF. The CDR3 DNA follows: TGTGCCAGCGGCCGGCGTACGACGGATGCAACTAATGAAAAACTGTTTTTT.

V gene TRBV4-3 combines with J gene TRBJ2-7; 10 bases map to TRBD2. The CDR3 loop spans 19 amino acids. Germline V gene sequence: CDR1 LGHNA, CDR2 YSLEER. The junction had 14 bases not matched to a gene; V was cut back by 1 base and J by 2 bases. This CDR3 is CASSQGLGVAGTSAYEQYF. DNA of the CDR3: TGCGCCAGCAGCCAAGGCCTGGGGGTGGCCGGGACTAGCGCCTACGAGCAGTACTTC.

V is TRBV28 and J is TRBJ2-1; 8 bases align to TRBD2. Looked up from germline, CDR1 is MDHEN and CDR2 is SYDVKM. This CDR3 is built from 22 residues. Trimming at V came to 5 bases and at J to 2 bases, leaving 26 bases not matched to a gene. The CDR3 loop reads CASSPHASGGPVGQFPYNEQFF. Here the CDR3 DNA reads TGTGCCAGCAGTCCCCATGCCAGCGGGGGACCGGTGGGGCAATTCCCCTACAATGAGCAGTTCTTC.

The chain has TRBV28 and TRBJ2-2; a weak D match, TRBD1 (6 bases). In germline, CDR1 is MDHEN, CDR2 SYDVKM. V lost 3 bases and J lost 6, with 8 bases in between. The CDR3 is 13 amino acids. The CDR3 DNA is TGTGCCAGCAGTTTGGGGGCGGCCGGGGAGCTGTTTTTT. Protein product: CASSLGAAGELFF. Variable domain in full (rest from reference TRBV28 and TRBJ2-2): DVKVTQSSRYLVKRTGEKVFLECVQDMDHENMFWYRQDPGLGLRLIYFSYDVKMKEKGDIPEGYSVSREKKERFSLILESASTNQTSMYLCASSLGAAGELFFGEGSRLTVL.

This chain joins TRBV7-9 and TRBJ2-7; D is unresolved. Trimming took off 7 bases at V and 6 bases at J, with 16 bases between the two ends. This CDR3 comprises 13 residues. Germline assignment: CDR1 SEHNR and CDR2 FQNEAQ (reference sequence). In nucleotides, the CDR3 is TGTGCCAGCACCCCCTCCTCTACCACCGAGCAGTACTTC. Protein product: CASTPSSTTEQYF.